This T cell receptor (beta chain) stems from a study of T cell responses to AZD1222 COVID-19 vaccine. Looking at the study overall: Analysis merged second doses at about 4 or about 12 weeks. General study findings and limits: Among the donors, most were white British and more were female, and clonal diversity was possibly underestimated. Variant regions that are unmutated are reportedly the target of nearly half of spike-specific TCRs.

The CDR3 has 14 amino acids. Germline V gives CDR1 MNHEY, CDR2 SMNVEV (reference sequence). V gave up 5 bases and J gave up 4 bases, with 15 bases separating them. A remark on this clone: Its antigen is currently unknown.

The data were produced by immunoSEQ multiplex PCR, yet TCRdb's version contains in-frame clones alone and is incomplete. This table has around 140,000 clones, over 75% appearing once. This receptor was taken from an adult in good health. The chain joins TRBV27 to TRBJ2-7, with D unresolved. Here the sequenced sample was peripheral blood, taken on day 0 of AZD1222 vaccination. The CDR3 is CASSPQPHPYEQYF. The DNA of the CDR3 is TGTGCCAGCAGTCCACAGCCGCACCCGTACGAGCAGTACTTC.